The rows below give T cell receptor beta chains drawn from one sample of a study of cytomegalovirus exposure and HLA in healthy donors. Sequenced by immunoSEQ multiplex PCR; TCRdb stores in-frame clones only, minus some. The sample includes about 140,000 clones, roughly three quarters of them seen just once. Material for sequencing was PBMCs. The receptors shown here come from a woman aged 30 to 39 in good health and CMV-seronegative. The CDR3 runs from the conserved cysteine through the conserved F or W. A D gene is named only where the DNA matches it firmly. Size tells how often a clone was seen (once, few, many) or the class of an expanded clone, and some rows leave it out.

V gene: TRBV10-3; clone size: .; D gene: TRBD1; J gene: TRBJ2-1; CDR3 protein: CAISELKGAYVDEQFF; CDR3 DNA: TGTGCCATCAGTGAGTTAAAGGGGGCATATGTCGATGAGCAGTTCTTC
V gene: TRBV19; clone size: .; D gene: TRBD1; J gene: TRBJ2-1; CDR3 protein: CASSPQTGSLFF; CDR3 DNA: TGTGCCAGTAGTCCCCAGACAGGGAGTCTGTTCTTC
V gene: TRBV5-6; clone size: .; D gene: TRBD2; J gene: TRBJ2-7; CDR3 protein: CASRPGLAGNLASYEQYF; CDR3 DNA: TGTGCCAGCAGGCCCGGACTAGCGGGAAACCTCGCTTCCTACGAGCAGTACTTC
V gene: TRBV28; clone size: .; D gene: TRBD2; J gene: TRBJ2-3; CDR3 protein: CASSLSATSGGAGLKYF; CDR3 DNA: TGTGCCAGCAGTTTGTCGGCTACTAGCGGGGGGGCAGGACTGAAGTATTTT
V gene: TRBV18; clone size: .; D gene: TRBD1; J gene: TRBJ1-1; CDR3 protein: CASSPNNIQGQGTEAFF; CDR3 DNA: TGTGCCAGCTCACCGAATAACATCCAGGGACAGGGCACTGAAGCTTTCTTT
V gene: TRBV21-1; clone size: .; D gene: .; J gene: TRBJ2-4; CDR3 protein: CASSKGLGLAGGTAKNIQYF; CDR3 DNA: TGTGCCAGCAGCAAAGGTCTGGGGCTAGCGGGGGGGACAGCCAAAAACATTCAGTACTTC
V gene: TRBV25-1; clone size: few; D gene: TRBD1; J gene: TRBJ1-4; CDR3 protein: CASSEGTDTTNEKLFF; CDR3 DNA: TGTGCCAGCAGTGAAGGGACAGACACAACTAATGAAAAACTGTTTTTT
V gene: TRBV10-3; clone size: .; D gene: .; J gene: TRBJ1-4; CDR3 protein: CAISDGGATNEKLFF; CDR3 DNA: TGTGCCATCAGTGATGGAGGGGCAACTAATGAAAAACTGTTTTTT
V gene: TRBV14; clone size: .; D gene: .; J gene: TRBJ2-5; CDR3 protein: CASSQDRTQETQYF; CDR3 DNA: TGTGCCAGCAGCCAAGACAGAACCCAAGAGACCCAGTACTTC
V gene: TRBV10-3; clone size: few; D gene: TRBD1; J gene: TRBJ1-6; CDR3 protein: CATGTGDNSPLHF; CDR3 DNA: TGTGCCACCGGGACAGGGGATAATTCACCCCTCCACTTT
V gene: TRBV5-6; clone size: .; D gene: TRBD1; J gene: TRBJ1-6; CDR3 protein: CASSNLPGTGESPLHF; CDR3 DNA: TGTGCCAGCAGCAATCTACCCGGGACAGGGGAATCACCCCTCCACTTT
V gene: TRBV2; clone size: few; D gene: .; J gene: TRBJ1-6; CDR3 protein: CASKTNSNYSPLHF; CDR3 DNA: TGTGCCAGCAAGACAAACAGCAACTATTCACCCCTCCACTTT
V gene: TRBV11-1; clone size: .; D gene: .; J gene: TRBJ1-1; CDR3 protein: CASTYTTVMNTEAFF; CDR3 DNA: TGTGCCAGCACCTATACGACAGTTATGAACACTGAAGCTTTCTTT
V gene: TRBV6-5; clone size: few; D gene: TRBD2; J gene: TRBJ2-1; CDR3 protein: CASSLTWTSDEQFF; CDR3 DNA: TGTGCCAGCAGTCTGACCTGGACTAGCGATGAGCAGTTCTTC
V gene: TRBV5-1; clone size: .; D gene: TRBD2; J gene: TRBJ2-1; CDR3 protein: CASSLDASGGNEQFF; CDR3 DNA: TGCGCCAGCAGCCTGGATGCTAGCGGGGGAAATGAGCAGTTCTTC
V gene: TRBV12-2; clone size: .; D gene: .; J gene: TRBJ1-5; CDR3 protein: CASRLTPVGDSNQPQHF; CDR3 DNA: TGTGCAAGTCGCTTAACCCCCGTCGGAGATAGCAATCAGCCCCAGCATTTT
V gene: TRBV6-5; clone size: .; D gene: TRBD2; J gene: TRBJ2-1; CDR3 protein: CASRVLAGAYNEQFF; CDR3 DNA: TGTGCCAGCAGGGTACTAGCGGGGGCCTACAATGAGCAGTTCTTC
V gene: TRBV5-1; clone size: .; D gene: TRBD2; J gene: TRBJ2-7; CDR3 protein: CASTGPGLAGGEQYF; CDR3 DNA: TGCGCCAGCACCGGACCGGGACTAGCGGGAGGCGAGCAGTACTTC
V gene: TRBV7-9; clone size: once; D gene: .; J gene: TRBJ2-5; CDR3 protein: CASSSSFQGYETQYF; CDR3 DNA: TGTGCCAGCAGCTCCTCGTTTCAGGGATATGAGACCCAGTACTTC
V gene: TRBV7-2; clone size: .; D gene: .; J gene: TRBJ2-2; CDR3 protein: CASSLARNTGELFF; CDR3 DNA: TGTGCCAGCAGCTTAGCGAGAAACACCGGGGAGCTGTTTTTT
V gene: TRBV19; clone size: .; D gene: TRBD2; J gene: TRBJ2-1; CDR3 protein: CASRAGGSYNEQFF; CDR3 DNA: TGTGCCAGTAGAGCGGGAGGATCCTACAATGAGCAGTTCTTC
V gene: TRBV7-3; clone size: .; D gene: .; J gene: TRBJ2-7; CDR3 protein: CASSLSAGSDYEQYF; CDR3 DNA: TGTGCCAGCAGCTTAAGCGCAGGGTCAGACTACGAGCAGTACTTC
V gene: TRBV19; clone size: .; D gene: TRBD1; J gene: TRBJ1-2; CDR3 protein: CASSAGDRGRVYGYTF; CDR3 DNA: TGTGCCAGTAGTGCCGGGGACAGGGGGCGAGTCTATGGCTACACCTTC
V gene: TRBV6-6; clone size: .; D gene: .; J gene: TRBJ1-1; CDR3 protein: CASRTDGLTNTEAFF; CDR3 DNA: TGTGCCAGCAGGACTGACGGACTCACGAACACTGAAGCTTTCTTT
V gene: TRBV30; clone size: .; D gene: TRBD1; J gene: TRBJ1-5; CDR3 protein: CAWSDPQGLHQPQHF; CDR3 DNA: TGTGCCTGGAGTGATCCACAGGGGCTACATCAGCCCCAGCATTTT
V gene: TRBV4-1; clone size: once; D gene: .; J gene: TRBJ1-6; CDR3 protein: CASSQDLQGPFLHF; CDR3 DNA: TGCGCCAGCAGCCAAGACCTACAGGGCCCATTCCTCCACTTT
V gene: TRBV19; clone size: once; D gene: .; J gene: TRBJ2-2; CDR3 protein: CASSSVGGTNTGELFF; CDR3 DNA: TGTGCCAGTAGTTCGGTAGGGGGTACTAACACCGGGGAGCTGTTTTTT
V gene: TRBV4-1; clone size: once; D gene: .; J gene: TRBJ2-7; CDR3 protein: CASSQVIGTTYEQYF; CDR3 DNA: TGCGCCAGCAGCCAAGTCATCGGGACAACCTACGAGCAGTACTTC
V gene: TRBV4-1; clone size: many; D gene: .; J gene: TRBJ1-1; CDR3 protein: CASSRQDTEAFF; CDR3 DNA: TGCGCCAGCAGCCGACAGGACACTGAAGCTTTCTTT
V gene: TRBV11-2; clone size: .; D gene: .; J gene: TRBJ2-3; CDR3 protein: CASSLAGSTDTQYF; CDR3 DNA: TGTGCCAGCAGCTTAGCGGGTAGCACAGATACGCAGTATTTT
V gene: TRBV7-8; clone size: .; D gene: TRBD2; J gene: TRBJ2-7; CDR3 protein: CASSTGGTRTYEQYF; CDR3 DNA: TGTGCCAGCAGCACCGGGGGGACTCGCACCTACGAGCAGTACTTC
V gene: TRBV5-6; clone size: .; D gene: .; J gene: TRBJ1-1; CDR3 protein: CASSPGQESTEAFF; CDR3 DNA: TGTGCCAGCAGCCCGGGACAAGAGAGCACTGAAGCTTTCTTT
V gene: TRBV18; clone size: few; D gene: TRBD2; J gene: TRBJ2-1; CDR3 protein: CASSALAGGPNEQFF; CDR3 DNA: TGTGCCAGCTCCGCACTAGCGGGAGGGCCCAATGAGCAGTTCTTC
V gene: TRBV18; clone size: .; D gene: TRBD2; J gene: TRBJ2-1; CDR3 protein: CASSLGLALDEQFF; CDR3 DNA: TGTGCCAGCTCACTAGGACTAGCCCTTGATGAGCAGTTCTTC
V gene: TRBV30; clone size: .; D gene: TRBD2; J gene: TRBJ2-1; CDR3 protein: CAWSDGLAGNPFF; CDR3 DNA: TGTGCCTGGAGCGACGGACTAGCGGGAAACCCGTTCTTC
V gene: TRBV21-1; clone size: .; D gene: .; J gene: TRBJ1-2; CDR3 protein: CASSKRDRGFVGYTF; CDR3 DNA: TGTGCCAGCAGCAAAAGGGACAGGGGATTTGTTGGCTACACCTTC
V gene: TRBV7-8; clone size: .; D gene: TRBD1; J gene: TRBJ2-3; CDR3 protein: CASSPGTGGEDTQYF; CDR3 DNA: TGTGCCAGCAGCCCGGGGACAGGGGGCGAAGATACGCAGTATTTT
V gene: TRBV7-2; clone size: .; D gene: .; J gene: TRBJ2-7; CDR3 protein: CASSTNGVVAYEEQYF; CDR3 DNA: TGTGCCAGCAGCACAAACGGGGTGGTTGCTTACGAGGAGCAGTACTTC
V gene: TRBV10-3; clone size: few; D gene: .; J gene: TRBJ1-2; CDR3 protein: CASSESQGTSGYTF; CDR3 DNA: TGTGCCAGCAGTGAGTCCCAGGGGACTAGCGGCTACACCTTC
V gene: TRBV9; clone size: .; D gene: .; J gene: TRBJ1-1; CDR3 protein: CASSPPGGHTEAFF; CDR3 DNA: TGTGCCAGCAGTCCCCCGGGAGGACACACTGAAGCTTTCTTT
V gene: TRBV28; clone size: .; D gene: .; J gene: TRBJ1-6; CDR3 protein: CASRAESSYNSPLHF; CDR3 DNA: TGTGCCAGCAGGGCGGAGAGCTCCTATAATTCACCCCTCCACTTT
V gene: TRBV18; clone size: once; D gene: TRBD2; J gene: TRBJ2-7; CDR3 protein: CASSKSGTSGSYEQYF; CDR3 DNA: TGTGCCAGCTCCAAATCCGGGACTAGCGGGAGTTACGAGCAGTACTTC
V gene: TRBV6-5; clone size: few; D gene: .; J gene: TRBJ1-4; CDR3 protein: CASGEANEKLFF; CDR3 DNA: TGTGCCAGCGGGGAGGCTAATGAAAAACTGTTTTTT
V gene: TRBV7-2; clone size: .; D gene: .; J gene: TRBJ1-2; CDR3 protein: CASSQTGIYGYTF; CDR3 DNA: TGTGCCAGCAGCCAAACAGGGATCTATGGCTACACCTTC
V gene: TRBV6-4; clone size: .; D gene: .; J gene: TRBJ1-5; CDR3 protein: CASSVTENQPQHF; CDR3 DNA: TGTGCCAGCAGTGTGACAGAGAATCAGCCCCAGCATTTT
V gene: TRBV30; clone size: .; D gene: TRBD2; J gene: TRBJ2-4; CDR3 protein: CAWESGGSKNIQYF; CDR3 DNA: TGTGCCTGGGAATCGGGGGGATCCAAAAACATTCAGTACTTC
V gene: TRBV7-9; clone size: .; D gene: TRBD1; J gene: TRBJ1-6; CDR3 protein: CAVPQGADNSPLHF; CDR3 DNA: TGTGCCGTACCGCAGGGGGCCGATAATTCACCCCTCCACTTT
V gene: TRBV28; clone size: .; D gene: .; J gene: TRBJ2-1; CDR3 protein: CASNNRVEQFF; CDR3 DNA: TGTGCCAGCAACAACAGGGTCGAGCAGTTCTTC
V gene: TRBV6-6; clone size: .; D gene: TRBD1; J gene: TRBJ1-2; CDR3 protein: CASSYSPGGSYGYTF; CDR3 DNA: TGTGCCAGCAGTTACTCGCCAGGGGGGAGCTATGGCTACACCTTC
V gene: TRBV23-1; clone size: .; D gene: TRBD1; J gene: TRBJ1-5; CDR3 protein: CASSQGTGCDYQPQHF; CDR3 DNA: TGCGCCAGCAGTCAGGGGACAGGGTGTGATTATCAGCCCCAGCATTTT
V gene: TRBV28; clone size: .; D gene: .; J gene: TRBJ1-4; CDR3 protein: CASSLSSGYEKLFF; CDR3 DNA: TGTGCCAGCAGTTTGTCTTCAGGGTATGAAAAACTGTTTTTT
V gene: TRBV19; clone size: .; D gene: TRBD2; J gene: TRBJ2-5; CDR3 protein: CASSRRLAETQYF; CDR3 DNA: TGTGCCAGTAGCCGTCGACTAGCGGAGACCCAGTACTTC
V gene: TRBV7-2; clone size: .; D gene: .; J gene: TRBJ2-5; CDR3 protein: CASSLEYSQETQYF; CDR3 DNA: TGTGCCAGCAGCTTAGAGTACAGCCAAGAGACCCAGTACTTC
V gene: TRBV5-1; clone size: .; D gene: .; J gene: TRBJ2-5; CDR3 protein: CASRGGGYGETQYF; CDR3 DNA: TGCGCCAGCAGGGGCGGGGGCTATGGAGAGACCCAGTACTTC
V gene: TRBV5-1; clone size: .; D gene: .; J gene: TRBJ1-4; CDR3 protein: CASSPTVGNEKLFF; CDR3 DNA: TGCGCCAGCAGCCCGACAGTGGGGAATGAAAAACTGTTTTTT
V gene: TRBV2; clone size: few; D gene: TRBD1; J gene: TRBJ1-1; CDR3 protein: CASRGGETEAFF; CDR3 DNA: TGTGCCAGCAGAGGGGGCGAAACTGAAGCTTTCTTT
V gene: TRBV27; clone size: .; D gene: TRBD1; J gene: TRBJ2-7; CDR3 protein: CASSLFRVTPGQASYEQYF; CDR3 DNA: TGTGCCAGCAGTTTGTTCCGTGTTACCCCGGGACAGGCCTCCTACGAGCAGTACTTC